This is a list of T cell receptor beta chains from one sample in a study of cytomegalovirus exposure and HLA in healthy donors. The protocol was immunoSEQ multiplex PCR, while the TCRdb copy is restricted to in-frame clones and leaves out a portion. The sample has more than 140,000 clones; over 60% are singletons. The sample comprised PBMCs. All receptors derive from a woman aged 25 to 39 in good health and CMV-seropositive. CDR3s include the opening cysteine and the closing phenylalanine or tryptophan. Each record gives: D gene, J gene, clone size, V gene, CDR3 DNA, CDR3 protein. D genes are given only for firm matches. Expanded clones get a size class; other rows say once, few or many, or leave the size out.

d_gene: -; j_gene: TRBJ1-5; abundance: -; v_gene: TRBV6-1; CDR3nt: TGTGCCAGCAGTGAAAGCCGACAGGCCGGGCAGCCCCAGCATTTT; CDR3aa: CASSESRQAGQPQHF
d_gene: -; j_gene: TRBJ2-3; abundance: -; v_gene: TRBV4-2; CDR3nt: TGTGCCAGCAGCCAAGATCTGAGCGGGCATACAGATACGCAGTATTTT; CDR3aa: CASSQDLSGHTDTQYF
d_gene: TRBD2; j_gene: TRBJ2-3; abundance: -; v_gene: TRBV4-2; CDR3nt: TGTGCCAGCAGCCGGAATATTAGGGCGGGGGATGACACAGATACGCAGTATTTT; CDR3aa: CASSRNIRAGDDTDTQYF
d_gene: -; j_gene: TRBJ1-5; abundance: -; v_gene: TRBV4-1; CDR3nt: TGCGCCAGCAGCCTTGGGACAACCCTTAGCAATCAGCCCCAGCATTTT; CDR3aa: CASSLGTTLSNQPQHF
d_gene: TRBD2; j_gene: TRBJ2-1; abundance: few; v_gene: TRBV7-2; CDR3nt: TGTGCCAGCAGCTTCTCAGCGGGAGTTGGTAATGAGCAGTTCTTC; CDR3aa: CASSFSAGVGNEQFF
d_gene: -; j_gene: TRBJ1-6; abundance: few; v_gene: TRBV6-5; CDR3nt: TGTGCCAGCAGAAGGGGAATCAATTCACCCCTCCACTTT; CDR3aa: CASRRGINSPLHF
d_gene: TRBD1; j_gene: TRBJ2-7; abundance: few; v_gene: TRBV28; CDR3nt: TGTGCCAGCACCTTACCGGGACAGGGATCCTACGAGCAGTACTTC; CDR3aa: CASTLPGQGSYEQYF
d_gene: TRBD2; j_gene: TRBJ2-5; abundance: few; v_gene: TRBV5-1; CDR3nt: TGCGCCAGCAGTTCAGTTCCTAGCGGAAGGGAGACCCAGTACTTC; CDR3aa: CASSSVPSGRETQYF
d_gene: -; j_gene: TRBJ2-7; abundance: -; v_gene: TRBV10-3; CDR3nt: TGTGCCATCAGTGAGTCCCCCCAGGGGAGCGAGCAGTACTTC; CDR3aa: CAISESPQGSEQYF
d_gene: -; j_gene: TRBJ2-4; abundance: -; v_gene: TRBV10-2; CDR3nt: TGCGCCAGCAGAGCAGGCATACTAGCCAAAAACATTCAGTACTTC; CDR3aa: CASRAGILAKNIQYF
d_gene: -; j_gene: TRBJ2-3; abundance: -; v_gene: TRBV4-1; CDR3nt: TGCGCCAGCAGCCAGACCGGGACTGGCACAGATACGCAGTATTTT; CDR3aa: CASSQTGTGTDTQYF
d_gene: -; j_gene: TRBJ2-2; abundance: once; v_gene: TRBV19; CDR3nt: TGTGCCAGTAGTATAGTGGTAGCCGGGGAGCTGTTTTTT; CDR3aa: CASSIVVAGELFF
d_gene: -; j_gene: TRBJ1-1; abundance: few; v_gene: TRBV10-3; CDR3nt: TGTGCCATCAGTGGAACGGGAGGAACAATGAACACTGAAGCTTTCTTT; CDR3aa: CAISGTGGTMNTEAFF
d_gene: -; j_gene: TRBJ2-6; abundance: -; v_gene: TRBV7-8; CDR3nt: TGTGCTACAATCGGGAAAGACGGGGCCAACGTCCTGACTTTC; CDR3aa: CATIGKDGANVLTF
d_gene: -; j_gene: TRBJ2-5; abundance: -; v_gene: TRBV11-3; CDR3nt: TGTGCCAGCAGCTTAGCGAGGTGGGAAGAGACCCAGTACTTC; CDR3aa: CASSLARWEETQYF
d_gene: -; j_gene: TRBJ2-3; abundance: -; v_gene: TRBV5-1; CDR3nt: TGCGCCAGCAGCTTGGCCCTCTCAGGGCAGGGAGGAGATACGCAGTATTTT; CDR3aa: CASSLALSGQGGDTQYF
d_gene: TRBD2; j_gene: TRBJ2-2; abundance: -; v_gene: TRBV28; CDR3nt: TGTGCCAGCAGCCGGGGACTAGCCGACACCGGGGAGCTGTTTTTT; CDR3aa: CASSRGLADTGELFF
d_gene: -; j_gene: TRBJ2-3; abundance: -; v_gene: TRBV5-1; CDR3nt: TGCGCCAGCAGCTTGGAGCGGTACACAGATACGCAGTATTTT; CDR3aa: CASSLERYTDTQYF
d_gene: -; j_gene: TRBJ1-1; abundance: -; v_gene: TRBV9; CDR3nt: TGTGCCAGCAGCTCTTCGGGGAGTTTGACTGAAGCTTTCTTT; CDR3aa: CASSSSGSLTEAFF
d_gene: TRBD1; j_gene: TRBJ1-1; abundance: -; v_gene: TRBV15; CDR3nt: TGTGCCACCAGCAGAGTCGGGACAGGGGAAGCTTTCTTT; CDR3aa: CATSRVGTGEAFF
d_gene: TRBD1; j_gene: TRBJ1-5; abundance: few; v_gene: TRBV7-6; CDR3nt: TGTGCCAGCCGACAGGGACCCTATAGCAATCAGCCCCAGCATTTT; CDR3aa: CASRQGPYSNQPQHF
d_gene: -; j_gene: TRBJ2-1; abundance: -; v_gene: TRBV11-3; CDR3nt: TGTGCCAGCAGCTTAGATCCCCTAGGATACAATGAGCAGTTCTTC; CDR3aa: CASSLDPLGYNEQFF
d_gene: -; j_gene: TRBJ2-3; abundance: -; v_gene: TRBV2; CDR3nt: TGTGCCAGCAGTTTCCTTCGGGATACGCAGTATTTT; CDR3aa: CASSFLRDTQYF
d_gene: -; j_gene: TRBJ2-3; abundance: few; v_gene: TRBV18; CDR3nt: TGTGCCAGCTCTGAAGGGGCAGATACGCAGTATTTT; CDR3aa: CASSEGADTQYF
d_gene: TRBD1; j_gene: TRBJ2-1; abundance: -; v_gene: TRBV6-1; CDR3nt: TGTGCCAGCAGTGAAGTTTGGACAGGTTACAGGGACAATGAGCAGTTCTTC; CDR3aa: CASSEVWTGYRDNEQFF
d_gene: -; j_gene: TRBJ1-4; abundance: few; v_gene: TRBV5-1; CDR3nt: TGCGCCAGCAGCGGGAAGCAGGGGACTAATGAAAAACTGTTTTTT; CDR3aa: CASSGKQGTNEKLFF
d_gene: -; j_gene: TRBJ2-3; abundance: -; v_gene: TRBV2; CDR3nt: TGTGCCAGTACAGGCCCGAGGGGGGATACGCAGTATTTT; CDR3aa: CASTGPRGDTQYF